The 27 T cell receptor beta chains below were found in one sample sequenced in a study of blood T cell repertoires in COVID-19. Assay: immunoSEQ multiplex PCR; the TCRdb copy retains only in-frame clones and omits some. The sample carries about 320,000 clones, 65% to 90% recorded once. The sample was peripheral blood. These TCRs come from a human donor in a cohort sampled during active COVID-19.

V usage is TRBV12-3 or TRBV12-4 and J usage is TRBJ1-5; D not certain. CDR3 length equals 12 residues. The ends were cut back, 3 bases at V and 5 bases at J, with 5 bases in the middle. The CDR3 DNA reads TGTGCCAGCAGTTTTCTCGATCAGCCCCAGCATTTT. It codes for CASSFLDQPQHF.

V and J are TRBV5-1 and TRBJ1-4; 7 bases match TRBD1. CDR3 length: 15 amino acids. V gave up 2 bases and J gave up 2 bases; unmatched junction bases: 3. CDR1 is SGHRS and CDR2 is YFSETQ in the germline V gene. Here the CDR3 DNA reads TGCGCCAGCAGCTTTACAGGGGTTACTAATGAAAAACTGTTTTTT. Amino acid sequence: CASSFTGVTNEKLFF.

The chain combines TRBV6-6 with TRBJ1-2; perhaps TRBD1 as D (6 bases). The V gene lost 2 bases and the J gene lost 0 bases, with 10 bases spanning the gap. This CDR3 is built from 15 residues. CDR1 MNHNY and CDR2 SVGAGI come from the germline V gene (reference sequence). CDR3 region: CASSYQTGSNYGYTF. As DNA, the CDR3 is TGTGCCAGCAGTTACCAGACAGGCTCTAACTATGGCTACACCTTC.

The chain uses TRBV27 and TRBJ2-3; the match to TRBD1 covers 7 bases. The CDR3 covers 13 residues. V was pared by 5 bases and J by 12 bases, with 11 bases of the junction left unmatched. Germline loops: CDR1 MNHEY, CDR2 SMNVEV (reference sequence). The CDR3 DNA sequence: TGTGCCAGCAGTCGCGACAGGGTAACGGTACAGTATTTT. Encoded protein: CASSRDRVTVQYF.

V is TRBV2 and J is TRBJ2-2; tentatively, D is TRBD2 (5 bases). This CDR3 is 14 amino acids long. Germline CDR1 and CDR2: SNHLY and FYNNEI. V lost 3 bases to trimming and J lost 3 bases, with 8 bases between them. CDR3 sequence reads: CASSERAYTGELFF. CDR3 in DNA: TGTGCCAGCAGTGAGAGGGCCTACACCGGGGAGCTGTTTTTT. The whole variable domain, filled in from reference TRBV2 and TRBJ2-2, reads EPEVTQTPSHQVTQMGQEVILRCVPISNHLYFYWYRQILGQKVEFLVSFYNNEISEKSEIFDDQFSVERPDGSNFTLKIRSTKLEDSAMYFCASSERAYTGELFFGEGSRLTVL.

V usage is TRBV18 and J usage is TRBJ2-1, with 7 bases identical to TRBD2. The CDR3 covers 16 residues. The V gene's germline CDR1 is KGHSH and CDR2 LQKENI. Germline trimming cut 3 bases from V and 0 bases from J; bases unmatched to any gene: 5. CDR3 protein: CASSPTRGSSYNEQFF. CDR3 bases: TGTGCCAGCTCACCTACGCGCGGGAGCTCCTACAATGAGCAGTTCTTC.

The genes are TRBV29-1 and TRBJ2-1, with TRBD1 matching over 9 bases. CDR3 length: 14 amino acids. Per germline, CDR1 SQVTM and CDR2 ANQGSEA. Losses at the gene ends were 6 bases for V and 8 bases for J; bases not matched to a gene: 11. The CDR3 protein is CSVGTGKSQDEQFF. The CDR3 DNA reads TGCAGCGTCGGGACAGGGAAAAGTCAGGATGAGCAGTTCTTC.

This chain links TRBV6-6 with TRBJ1-1; D is uncertain. Germline assignment: CDR1 MNHNY and CDR2 SVGAGI (reference sequence). The length of the CDR3 is 15 residues. Trimming shortened V by 2 bases and J by 0 bases, and 10 bases separated the two germline ends. The CDR3 nucleotides are TGTGCCAGCAGTTACGTAGCCATAATGAACACTGAAGCTTTCTTT. Its protein product is CASSYVAIMNTEAFF.

The chain links TRBV5-4 to TRBJ2-3; 7 nucleotides match TRBD1. J lost 0 bases, V lost 5 bases, and 9 bases had no gene match. In germline, CDR1 is SGHNT, CDR2 YYREEE (reference sequence). CDR3 length: 16 residues. The chain's CDR3 is CASRPTGSSSTDTQYF. CDR3 coding DNA: TGTGCCAGCAGGCCGACAGGGTCATCTAGCACAGATACGCAGTATTTT.

The chain links TRBV7-9 to TRBJ2-5; the D is unclear. The V end lost 5 bases, the J end lost 13 bases, and 17 bases lay between the germline ends. The CDR3 spans 12 residues. Germline CDR1 is SEHNR and CDR2 is FQNEAQ (reference sequence). The CDR3 protein is CASSLEARSVYF. DNA for the CDR3: TGTGCCAGCAGCCTAGAGGCTCGGAGTGTGTACTTC. Drawing the rest from reference TRBV7-9 and TRBJ2-5, the complete variable domain is DTGVSQNPRHKITKRGQNVTFRCDPISEHNRLYWYRQTLGQGPEFLTYFQNEAQLEKSRLLSDRFSAERPKGSFSTLEIQRTEQGDSAMYLCASSLEARSVYFGPGTRLLVL.

V and J are TRBV4-1 and TRBJ2-5; a possible D gene is TRBD1 (5 bases). Trimming stripped 0 bases from V and 5 bases from J, with 22 bases between. Per the germline V gene, CDR1 is MGHRA and CDR2 is YSYEKL. The CDR3 extends over 18 amino acids. This chain's CDR3 is CASSQERYRGRVEETQYF. DNA of the CDR3: TGCGCCAGCAGCCAAGAACGATATCGAGGCAGGGTTGAGGAGACCCAGTACTTC.

The chain couples TRBV29-1 to TRBJ2-2; maybe TRBD2 (7 bases). This CDR3 comprises 14 residues. V dropped 4 bases and J dropped 5 bases, with 14 bases sitting between them. Germline-derived CDR1 and CDR2 are SQVTM and ANQGSEA. The CDR3 region has the DNA TGCAGCGTTGTGGGGGGGCTAGGAACCGGGGAGCTGTTTTTT. Its translation is CSVVGGLGTGELFF.

CDR3 amino acids: CASSLGGQKNGYTF. The CDR3 bases are TGTGCCAGCAGCTTAGGGGGACAGAAAAATGGCTACACCTTC. The gene calls are TRBV5-6 and TRBJ1-2; 7 nucleotides match TRBD1. With 2 bases clipped from V and 6 bases from J, the junction kept 7 bases outside the gene matches. The germline V gene has CDR1 SGHDT and CDR2 YYEEEE. The CDR3 is 14 amino acids.

A few counts support this clone. V gene TRBV25-1 combines with J gene TRBJ2-7; no definite D call. Germline values: CDR1 MGHDK, CDR2 SYGVNS. V was cut by 0 bases and J by 0 bases, with 9 bases left in between. The CDR3 has 15 amino acids. CDR3 loop: CASSEYYNSSYEQYF. The CDR3 bases are TGTGCCAGCAGTGAATACTACAACAGCTCCTACGAGCAGTACTTC.

The chain links TRBV6-1 to TRBJ2-7; 7 bases fit TRBD1. Germline V gene lookup returns CDR1 MNHNS and CDR2 SASEGT. The CDR3 runs 16 residues. The V and J ends lost 2 bases and 0 bases, in that order; junction bases with no gene match: 7. The DNA for the CDR3 is TGTGCCAGCAGTGAACGGGGACAGTTAAGCTCCTACGAGCAGTACTTC. Protein: CASSERGQLSSYEQYF.

V is TRBV7-9 and J is TRBJ1-6; 7 bases are a match to TRBD1. The V gene end was trimmed by 2 bases and the J gene end by 9 bases; junction bases not matched to a gene: 7. The germline V gene encodes CDR1 SEHNR and CDR2 FQNEAQ (reference sequence). CDR3 length equals 15 residues. CDR3 region: CASSLRTGLPSPLHF. CDR3 bases: TGTGCCAGCAGCTTAAGGACAGGCTTACCTTCACCCCTCCACTTT.

The chain is built from TRBV14 and TRBJ2-5; D unresolved. Trimming pared 1 base from V and 5 bases from J, leaving 11 bases between. CDR1 and CDR2 from the germline V gene are SGHDN and FVKESK. The CDR3 loop spans 14 amino acids. CDR3: CASSQGARSETQYF. CDR3 bases: TGTGCCAGCAGCCAAGGTGCACGGTCTGAGACCCAGTACTTC. The entire variable domain, with the rest obtained from reference TRBV14 and TRBJ2-5, is as follows: EAGVTQFPSHSVIEKGQTVTLRCDPISGHDNLYWYRRVMGKEIKFLLHFVKESKQDESGMPNNRFLAERTGGTYSTLKVQPAELEDSGVYFCASSQGARSETQYFGPGTRLLVL.

This clone was detected once. The chain has TRBV5-6 and TRBJ2-3; D is perhaps TRBD2 (6 bases). The CDR3 has 16 amino acids. V was clipped by 4 bases and J by 0 bases, with 15 bases between them. Germline CDR1 SGHDT, CDR2 YYEEEE. In DNA form, the CDR3 reads TGTGCCAGCAGCCCGGGGGTTACTAGTAGCACAGATACGCAGTATTTT. Protein: CASSPGVTSSTDTQYF.

V usage is TRBV7-2 and J usage is TRBJ1-1; 8 bases are a match to TRBD1. The CDR3 has 19 residues. The junction had 19 bases not matched to a gene; V was cut back by 1 base and J by 6 bases. CDR1 is SGHTA, CDR2 FQGNSA, per germline. The CDR3 nucleotides are TGTGCCAGCAGCTTAGTAATCCCCCCCCAAGGCCAGGGGGCTTCTGAAGCTTTCTTT. Protein: CASSLVIPPQGQGASEAFF.

The gene calls are TRBV10-3 and TRBJ1-1; 12 bases map to TRBD1. The CDR3 totals 19 residues. CDR1 is ENHRY and CDR2 is SYGVKD in the germline V gene. Trimming cost V 4 bases and J 3 bases; bases outside gene matches: 15. CDR3 residues: CAISGSPGTGGLRDTEAFF. CDR3 nucleotide sequence: TGTGCCATCAGTGGTTCGCCGGGGACAGGGGGCCTTCGTGACACTGAAGCTTTCTTT.

Turning to this clone: Distinct nucleotide sequences in the sample also encode this CDR3. This chain uses TRBV25-1 with TRBJ1-2; the match to TRBD1 covers 10 bases. This CDR3 has 13 amino acids. With V trimmed by 3 bases and J by 5 bases, 0 bases remained unmatched. Germline CDR1 MGHDK, CDR2 SYGVNS. In DNA form, the CDR3 reads TGTGCCAGCAGTGAGGACAGGGGGTATGGCTACACCTTC. Encoded protein: CASSEDRGYGYTF.

V usage is TRBV24-1 and J usage is TRBJ2-3, with a weak D call TRBD1 (6 bases). Germline CDR1 is KGHDR and CDR2 is SFDVKD. There are 16 residues in the CDR3. Trimming pared 3 bases from V and 2 bases from J, leaving 14 bases between. The CDR3 loop is CATSDPTGTHTDTQYF. The CDR3 DNA sequence: TGTGCCACCAGTGATCCGACAGGAACCCACACAGATACGCAGTATTTT.

The chain couples TRBV29-1 to TRBJ2-1, with 12 bases fitting TRBD2. Germline CDR1 SQVTM, CDR2 ANQGSEA. The V gene end was trimmed by 7 bases and the J gene end by 2 bases; junction bases not matched to a gene: 6. The CDR3 spans 15 residues. The CDR3 spells CSATTSGGTYNEQFF. In DNA, the CDR3 is TGCAGCGCTACGACTAGCGGGGGCACCTACAATGAGCAGTTCTTC.

The V and J genes are TRBV24-1 and TRBJ2-1; 12 bases map to TRBD2. The junction had 7 bases not matched to a gene; V was cut back by 4 bases and J by 7 bases. Germline CDR1 and CDR2: KGHDR and SFDVKD. The CDR3 runs to 16 residues. The CDR3 DNA reads TGTGCCACCAGTGACCCTGCTAGCGGGGGGGAGAATGAGCAGTTCTTC. Amino acid sequence: CATSDPASGGENEQFF.

The chain employs TRBV18 and TRBJ1-1; D is perhaps TRBD1 (6 bases). V lost 2 bases, J lost 4 bases, and 14 bases lay in between. Germline V gene data show CDR1 as KGHSH and CDR2 as LQKENI. The CDR3 length is 15 residues. The DNA for the CDR3 is TGTGCCAGCTCACCAAACCAGGGGATGGGCACTGAAGCTTTCTTT. Its protein is CASSPNQGMGTEAFF.

The chain couples TRBV10-1 to TRBJ2-3; a possible D gene is TRBD2 (6 bases). The germline gives CDR1 WNHNN, CDR2 SYGVQD (reference sequence). The CDR3 extends over 14 amino acids. Between the trimmed V and J ends, which lost 7 bases and 1 base, there was a span of 12 bases. CDR3: CASKEGRGTDTQYF. CDR3 nucleotide sequence: TGCGCCAGCAAGGAGGGCAGGGGCACAGATACGCAGTATTTT.

This clone was counted once. The gene calls are TRBV14 and TRBJ2-2, with 7 bases aligning to TRBD2. Per germline, CDR1 SGHDN and CDR2 FVKESK. V shed 6 bases, J shed 5 bases, and the junction held 6 bases outside the gene matches. CDR3 length: 14 amino acids. CDR3 nucleotides: TGTGCCAGCAGTCGCGGGGGACTAACCGGGGAGCTGTTTTTT. Translation: CASSRGGLTGELFF.